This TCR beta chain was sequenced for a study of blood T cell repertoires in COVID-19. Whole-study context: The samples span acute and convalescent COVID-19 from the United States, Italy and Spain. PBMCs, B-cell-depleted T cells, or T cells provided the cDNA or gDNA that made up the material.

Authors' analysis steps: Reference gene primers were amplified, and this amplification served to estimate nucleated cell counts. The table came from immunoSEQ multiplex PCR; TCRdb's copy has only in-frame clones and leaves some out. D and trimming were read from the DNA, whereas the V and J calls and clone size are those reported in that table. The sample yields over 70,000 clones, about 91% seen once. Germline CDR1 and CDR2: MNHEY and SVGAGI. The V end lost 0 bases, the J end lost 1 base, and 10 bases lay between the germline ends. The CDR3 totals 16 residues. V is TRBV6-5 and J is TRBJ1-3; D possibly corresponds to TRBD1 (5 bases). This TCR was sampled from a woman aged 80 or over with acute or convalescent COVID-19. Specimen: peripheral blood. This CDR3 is CASSYSPGTSGNTIYF. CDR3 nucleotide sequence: TGTGCCAGCAGTTACTCGCCCGGGACTTCTGGAAACACCATATATTTT.